This TCR beta chain was identified during a study of blood T cell repertoires in COVID-19. Study at large: Some COVID-19 samples were acute and others convalescent; all came from the United States, Italy and Spain. From T cells, B-cell-depleted T cells, or PBMCs came the material, which was cDNA or gDNA.

In the source study's methods: Amplified reference gene primers provided the basis for estimating nucleated cell counts. Profiling relied on immunoSEQ multiplex PCR, and the TCRdb table lists in-frame clones only, not all of them. Clone size and V and J calls were adopted from that table, with D and trimming inferred from the DNA. The data contain roughly 160,000 clones, about 85% of them seen just once; the ten biggest clones take up roughly 1%. Sequences were obtained from peripheral blood. This clonotype was sampled from a man aged 35-49 years with acute or convalescent COVID-19.

CDR3 region: CASSQGQFGGYTF. CDR3 DNA sequence: TGTGCCAGCAGCCAAGGACAGTTCGGCGGCTACACCTTC. The gene calls are TRBV7-3 and TRBJ1-2, with D possibly TRBD1 on 6 matching bases. V was pared by 5 bases and J by 8 bases, with 15 bases between. This CDR3 has 13 residues. Germline CDR1 and CDR2: SGHTA and FQGTGA.